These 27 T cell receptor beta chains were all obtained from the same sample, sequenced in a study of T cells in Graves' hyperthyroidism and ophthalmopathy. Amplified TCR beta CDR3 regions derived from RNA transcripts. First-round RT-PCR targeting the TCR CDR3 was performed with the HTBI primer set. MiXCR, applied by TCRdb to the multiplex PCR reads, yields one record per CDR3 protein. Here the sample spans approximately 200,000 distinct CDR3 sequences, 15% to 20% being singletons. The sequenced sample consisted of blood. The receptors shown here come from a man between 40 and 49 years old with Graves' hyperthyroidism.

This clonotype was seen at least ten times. CDR3 amino acids: CATSVTGGNTGELFF. CDR3 bases: TGTGCCACCAGTGTAACAGGGGGCAACACCGGGGAGCTGTTTTTT. The chain combines TRBV24-1 with TRBJ2-2, with TRBD1 matching over 9 bases. Germline V gives CDR1 KGHDR, CDR2 SFDVKD. The CDR3 spans 15 residues. With V trimmed by 5 bases and J by 2 bases, 2 bases remained unmatched.

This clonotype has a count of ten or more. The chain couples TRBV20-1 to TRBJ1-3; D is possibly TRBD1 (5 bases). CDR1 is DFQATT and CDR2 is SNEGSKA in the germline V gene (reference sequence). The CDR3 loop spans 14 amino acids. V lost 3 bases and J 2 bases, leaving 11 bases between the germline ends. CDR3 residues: CSASFWGAGNTIYF. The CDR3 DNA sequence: TGCAGTGCTAGTTTCTGGGGCGCTGGAAACACCATATATTTT.

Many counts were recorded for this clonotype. This chain's CDR3 is CASSLAQGSYGYTF. CDR3 in DNA: TGTGCCAGCAGCTTAGCGCAGGGGTCCTATGGCTACACCTTC. The genes are TRBV7-2 and TRBJ1-2; D is possibly TRBD1 (6 bases). V lost 0 bases and J 4 bases, leaving 9 bases between the germline ends. This CDR3 is 14 amino acids long. Germline V lookup: CDR1 SGHTA, CDR2 FQGNSA.

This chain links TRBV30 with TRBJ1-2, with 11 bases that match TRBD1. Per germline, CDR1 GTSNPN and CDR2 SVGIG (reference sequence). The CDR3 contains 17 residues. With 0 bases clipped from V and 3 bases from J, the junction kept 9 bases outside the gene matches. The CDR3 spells CAWSVRGTGGFYYGYTF. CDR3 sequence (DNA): TGTGCCTGGAGTGTACGAGGGACAGGGGGGTTTTACTATGGCTACACCTTC.

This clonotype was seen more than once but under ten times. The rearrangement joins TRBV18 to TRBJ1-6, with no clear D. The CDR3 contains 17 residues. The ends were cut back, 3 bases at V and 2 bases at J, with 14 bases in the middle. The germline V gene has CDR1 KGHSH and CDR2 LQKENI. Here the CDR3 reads CASSPWQSETYNSPLHF. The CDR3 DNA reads TGTGCCAGCTCACCGTGGCAGAGTGAGACCTATAATTCACCCCTCCACTTT.

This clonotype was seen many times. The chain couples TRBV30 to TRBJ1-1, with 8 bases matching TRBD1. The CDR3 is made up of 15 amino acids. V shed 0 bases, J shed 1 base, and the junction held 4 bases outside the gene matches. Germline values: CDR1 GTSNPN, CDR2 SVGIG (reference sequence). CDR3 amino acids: CAWSVDRGSNTEAFF. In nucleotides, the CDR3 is TGTGCCTGGAGTGTAGACAGGGGCTCGAACACTGAAGCTTTCTTT.

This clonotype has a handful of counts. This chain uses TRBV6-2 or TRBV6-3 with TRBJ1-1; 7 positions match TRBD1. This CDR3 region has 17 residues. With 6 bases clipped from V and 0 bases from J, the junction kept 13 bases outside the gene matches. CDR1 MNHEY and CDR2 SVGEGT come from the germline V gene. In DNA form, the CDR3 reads TGTGCCAGCAGCCGACAAGGGACAGCCCTTTTGAACACTGAAGCTTTCTTT. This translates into CASSRQGTALLNTEAFF.

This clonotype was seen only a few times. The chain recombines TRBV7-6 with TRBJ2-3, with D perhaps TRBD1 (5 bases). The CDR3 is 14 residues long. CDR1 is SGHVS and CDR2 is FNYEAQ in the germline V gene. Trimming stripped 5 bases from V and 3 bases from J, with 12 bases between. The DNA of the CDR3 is TGTGCCAGCAGCCCGGACATTTCTACAGATACGCAGTATTTT. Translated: CASSPDISTDTQYF. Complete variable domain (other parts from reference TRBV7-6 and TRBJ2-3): GAGVSQSPRYKVTKRGQDVALRCDPISGHVSLYWYRQALGQGPEFLTYFNYEAQQDKSGLPNDRFSAERPEGSISTLTIQRTEQRDSAMYRCASSPDISTDTQYFGPGTRLTVL.

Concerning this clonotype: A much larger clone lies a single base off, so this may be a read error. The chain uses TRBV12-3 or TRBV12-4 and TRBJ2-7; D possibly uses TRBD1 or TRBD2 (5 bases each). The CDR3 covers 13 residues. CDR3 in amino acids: CASSPGPTSEQSF. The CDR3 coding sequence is TGTGCCAGCAGTCCGGGACCCACGTCCGAGCAGTCCTTC.

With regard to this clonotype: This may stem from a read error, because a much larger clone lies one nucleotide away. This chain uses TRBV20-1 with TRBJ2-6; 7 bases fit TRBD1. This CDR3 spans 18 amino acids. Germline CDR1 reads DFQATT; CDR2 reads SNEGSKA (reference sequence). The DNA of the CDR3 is TGCGGTGCTAGAGCGTTCGGGACAGCAAGCTCTGGGGCCAACGTCCTGACTTTC. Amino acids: CGARAFGTASSGANVLTF.

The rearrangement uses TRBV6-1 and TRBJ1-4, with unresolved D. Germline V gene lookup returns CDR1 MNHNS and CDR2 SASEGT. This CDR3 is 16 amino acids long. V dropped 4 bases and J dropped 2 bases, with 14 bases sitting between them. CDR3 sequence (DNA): TGTGCCAGCAGTGCGGTCTGGGCAAAGACTAATGAAAAACTGTTTTTT. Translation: CASSAVWAKTNEKLFF.

This chain's CDR3 is CASSQEEPGNTIYF. For the CDR3, the DNA is TGCGCCAGCAGCCAAGAAGAACCTGGAAACACCATATATTTT. The chain links TRBV4-3 to TRBJ1-3, with no clear D. The germline V and J ends were trimmed by 0 bases and 2 bases, with 5 bases remaining between them. Germline CDR1 and CDR2: LGHNA and YSLEER. This CDR3 has 14 residues.

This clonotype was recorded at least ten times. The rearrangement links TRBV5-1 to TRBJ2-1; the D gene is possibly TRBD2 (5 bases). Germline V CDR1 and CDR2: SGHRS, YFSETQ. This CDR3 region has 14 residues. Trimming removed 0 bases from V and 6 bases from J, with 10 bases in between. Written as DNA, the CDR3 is TGCGCCAGCAGCTTGGCGTCGGCGGGCAATGAGCAGTTCTTC. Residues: CASSLASAGNEQFF. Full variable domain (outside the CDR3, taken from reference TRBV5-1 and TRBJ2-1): KAGVTQTPRYLIKTRGQQVTLSCSPISGHRSVSWYQQTPGQGLQFLFEYFSETQRNKGNFPGRFSGRQFSNSRSEMNVSTLELGDSALYLCASSLASAGNEQFFGPGTRLTVL.

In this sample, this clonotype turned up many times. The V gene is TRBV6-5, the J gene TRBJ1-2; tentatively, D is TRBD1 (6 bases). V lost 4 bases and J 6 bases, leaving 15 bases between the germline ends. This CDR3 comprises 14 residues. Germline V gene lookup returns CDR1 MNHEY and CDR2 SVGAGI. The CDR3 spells CASSWAIGGHGYTF. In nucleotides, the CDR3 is TGTGCCAGCAGTTGGGCAATTGGGGGGCATGGCTACACCTTC.

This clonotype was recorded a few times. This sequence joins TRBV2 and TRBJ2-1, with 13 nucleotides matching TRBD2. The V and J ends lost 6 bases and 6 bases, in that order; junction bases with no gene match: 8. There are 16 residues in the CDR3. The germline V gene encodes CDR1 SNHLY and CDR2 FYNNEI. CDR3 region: CASRTGLAGEGNEQFF. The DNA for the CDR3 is TGTGCCAGCAGGACTGGACTAGCGGGAGAGGGCAATGAGCAGTTCTTC.

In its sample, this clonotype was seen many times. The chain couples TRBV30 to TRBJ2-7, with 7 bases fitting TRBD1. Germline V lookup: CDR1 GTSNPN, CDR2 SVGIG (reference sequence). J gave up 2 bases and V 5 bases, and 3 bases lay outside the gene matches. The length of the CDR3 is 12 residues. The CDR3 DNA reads TGTGCCTGGCGGGACAGTGCCTACGAGCAGTACTTC. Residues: CAWRDSAYEQYF.

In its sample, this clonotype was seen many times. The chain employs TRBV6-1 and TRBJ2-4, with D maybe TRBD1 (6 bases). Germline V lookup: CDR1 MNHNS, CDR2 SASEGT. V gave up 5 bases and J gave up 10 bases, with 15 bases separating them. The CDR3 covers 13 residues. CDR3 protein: CASSSSGTRIQYF. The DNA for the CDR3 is TGTGCCAGCAGTTCTTCCGGGACAAGGATTCAGTACTTC.

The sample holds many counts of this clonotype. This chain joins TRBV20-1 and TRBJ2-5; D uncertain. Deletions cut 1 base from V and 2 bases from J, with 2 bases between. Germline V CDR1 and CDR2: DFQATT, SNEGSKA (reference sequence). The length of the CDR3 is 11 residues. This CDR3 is CSARVQETQYF. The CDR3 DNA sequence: TGCAGTGCTAGAGTACAAGAGACCCAGTACTTC.

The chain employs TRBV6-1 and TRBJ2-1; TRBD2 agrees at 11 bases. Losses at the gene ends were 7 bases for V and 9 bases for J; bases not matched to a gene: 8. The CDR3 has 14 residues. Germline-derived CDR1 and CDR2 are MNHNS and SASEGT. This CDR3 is CASNQLAGVSEQFF. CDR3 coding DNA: TGTGCCAGCAATCAACTAGCGGGAGTAAGTGAGCAGTTCTTC.

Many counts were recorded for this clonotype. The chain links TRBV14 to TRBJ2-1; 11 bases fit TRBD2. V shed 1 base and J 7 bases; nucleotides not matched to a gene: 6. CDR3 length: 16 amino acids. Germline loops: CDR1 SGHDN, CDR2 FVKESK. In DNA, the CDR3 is TGTGCCAGCAGCCAAGTCCCTAGCGGGGGGCTGAATGAGCAGTTCTTC. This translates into CASSQVPSGGLNEQFF.

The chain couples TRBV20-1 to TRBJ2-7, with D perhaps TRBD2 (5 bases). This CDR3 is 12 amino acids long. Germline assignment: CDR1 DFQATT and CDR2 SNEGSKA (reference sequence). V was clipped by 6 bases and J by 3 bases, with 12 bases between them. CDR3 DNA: TGCAGTGCCACGAACGGAGGCTACGAGCAGTACTTC. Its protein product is CSATNGGYEQYF.

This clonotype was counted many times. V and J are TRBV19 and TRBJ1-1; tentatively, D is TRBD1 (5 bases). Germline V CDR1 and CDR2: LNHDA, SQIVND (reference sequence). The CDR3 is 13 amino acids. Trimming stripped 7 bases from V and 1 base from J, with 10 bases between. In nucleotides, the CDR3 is TGTGCCAGTATGGGGGAGTGGAACACTGAAGCTTTCTTT. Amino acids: CASMGEWNTEAFF.

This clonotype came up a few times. CDR3 region: CASSLQRGTQAKNIQYF. CDR3 DNA sequence: TGCGCCAGCAGCCTCCAGCGGGGGACCCAAGCCAAAAACATTCAGTACTTC. This rearrangement joins TRBV4-1 to TRBJ2-4; 8 bases map to TRBD2. J lost 0 bases, V lost 4 bases, and 8 bases had no gene match. The CDR3 sequence is 17 residues long. The germline gives CDR1 MGHRA, CDR2 YSYEKL.

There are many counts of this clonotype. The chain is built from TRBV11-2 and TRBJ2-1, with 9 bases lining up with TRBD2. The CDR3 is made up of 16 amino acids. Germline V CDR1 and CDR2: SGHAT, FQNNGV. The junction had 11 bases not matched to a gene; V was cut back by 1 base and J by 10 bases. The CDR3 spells CASSLGSSGVGLEQFF. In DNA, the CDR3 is TGTGCCAGCAGCTTAGGCTCTAGCGGGGTCGGATTGGAGCAGTTCTTC. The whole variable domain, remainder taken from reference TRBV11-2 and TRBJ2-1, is EAGVAQSPRYKIIEKRQSVAFWCNPISGHATLYWYQQILGQGPKLLIQFQNNGVVDDSQLPKDRFSAERLKGVDSTLKIQPAKLEDSAVYLCASSLGSSGVGLEQFFGPGTRLTVL.

Written as DNA, the CDR3 is TGTGCCAGCATGGACGGCGGGGGACTCTCCTACGAGCAGTACTTC. Its protein is CASMDGGGLSYEQYF. V gene TRBV6-1 combines with J gene TRBJ2-7, with 7 bases identical to TRBD2. This CDR3 has 15 amino acids. V dropped 7 bases and J dropped 0; count of bases not matched to a gene: 9. From germline, CDR1 is MNHNS and CDR2 SASEGT.

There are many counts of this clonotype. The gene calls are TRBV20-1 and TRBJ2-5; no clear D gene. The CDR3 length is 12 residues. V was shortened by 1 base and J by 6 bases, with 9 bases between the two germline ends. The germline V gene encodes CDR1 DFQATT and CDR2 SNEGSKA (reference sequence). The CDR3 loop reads CSARGGQKTQYF. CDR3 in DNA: TGCAGTGCTAGAGGGGGTCAGAAGACCCAGTACTTC.

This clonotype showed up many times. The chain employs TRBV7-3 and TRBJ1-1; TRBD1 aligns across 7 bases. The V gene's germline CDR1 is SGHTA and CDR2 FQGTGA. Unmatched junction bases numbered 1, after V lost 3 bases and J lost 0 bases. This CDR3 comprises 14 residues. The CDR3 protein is CASSFTGVNTEAFF. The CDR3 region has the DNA TGTGCCAGCAGCTTCACAGGGGTGAACACTGAAGCTTTCTTT.